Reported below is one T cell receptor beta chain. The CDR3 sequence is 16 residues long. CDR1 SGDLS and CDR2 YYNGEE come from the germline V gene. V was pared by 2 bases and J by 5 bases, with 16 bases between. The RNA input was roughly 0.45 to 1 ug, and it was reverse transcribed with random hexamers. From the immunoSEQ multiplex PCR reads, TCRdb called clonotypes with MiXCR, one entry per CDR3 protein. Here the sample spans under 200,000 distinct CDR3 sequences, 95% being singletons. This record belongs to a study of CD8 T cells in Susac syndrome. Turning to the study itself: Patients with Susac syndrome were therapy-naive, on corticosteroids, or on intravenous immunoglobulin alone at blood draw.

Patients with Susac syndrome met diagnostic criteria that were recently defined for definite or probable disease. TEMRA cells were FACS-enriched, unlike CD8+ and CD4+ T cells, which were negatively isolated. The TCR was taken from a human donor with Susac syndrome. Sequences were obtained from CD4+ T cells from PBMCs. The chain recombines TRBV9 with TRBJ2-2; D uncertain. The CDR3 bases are TGTGCCAGCAGCGTCTCGACTGGTGCTGTGACCGGGGAGCTGTTTTTT. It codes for CASSVSTGAVTGELFF.